These 6 T cell receptor beta chains were sequenced from one sample in a study of T cell responses to AZD1222 COVID-19 vaccine. Using immunoSEQ multiplex PCR, the repertoire was profiled, and TCRdb retains in-frame clones only, with some absent. The sample shows 40,000 to 55,000 clones, about three quarters of them seen only once. Sequencing was performed on peripheral blood, taken on day 0 of AZD1222 vaccination. These receptors were taken from an adult in good health.

The rearrangement uses TRBV9 and TRBJ2-5; 7 bases match TRBD1. The germline V gene has CDR1 SGDLS and CDR2 YYNGEE. This CDR3 spans 18 amino acids. Germline trimming cut 0 bases from V and 2 bases from J; bases unmatched to any gene: 13. The CDR3 loop reads CASSVGLGRTGRQETQYF. The CDR3 DNA reads as TGTGCCAGCAGCGTAGGCCTCGGAAGGACAGGACGTCAAGAGACCCAGTACTTC.

The V and J genes are TRBV7-2 and TRBJ2-2; 7 nucleotides agree with TRBD2. Germline-derived CDR1 and CDR2 are SGHTA and FQGNSA. Trimming cost V 5 bases and J 4 bases; bases outside gene matches: 4. This CDR3 region has 14 residues. The CDR3 loop reads CASSGLAATGELFF. CDR3 in DNA: TGTGCCAGCAGCGGGCTAGCGGCCACCGGGGAGCTGTTTTTT.

The V and J genes are TRBV4-2 and TRBJ1-3; D is unresolved. Germline V gene sequence: CDR1 LGHNA, CDR2 YNFKEQ. There are 19 residues in the CDR3. Trimming removed 0 bases at V and 2 bases at J, with 20 bases between. The CDR3 DNA reads TGTGCCAGCAGCCAAGAAGGTTGGTCCCTCAAGGACCCTGGAAACACCATATATTTT. Translation gives CASSQEGWSLKDPGNTIYF.

The CDR3 reads CASSEVSGGWGEKLFF. The CDR3 coding sequence is TGTGCCAGCAGTGAAGTCTCGGGGGGATGGGGTGAAAAACTGTTTTTT. V usage is TRBV2 and J usage is TRBJ1-4; weak D call: TRBD1 (5 bases). The CDR3 has 16 amino acids. Germline V lookup: CDR1 SNHLY, CDR2 FYNNEI. Deletions cut 1 base from V and 7 bases from J, with 16 bases between. Variable domain in full (rest from reference TRBV2 and TRBJ1-4): EPEVTQTPSHQVTQMGQEVILRCVPISNHLYFYWYRQILGQKVEFLVSFYNNEISEKSEIFDDQFSVERPDGSNFTLKIRSTKLEDSAMYFCASSEVSGGWGEKLFFGSGTQLSVL.

The V gene is TRBV6-1, the J gene TRBJ2-7, with 7 nucleotides matching TRBD1. J lost 4 bases, V lost 1 base, and 10 bases had no gene match. This CDR3 has 16 residues. Germline V lookup: CDR1 MNHNS, CDR2 SASEGT. The CDR3 DNA reads as TGTGCCAGCAGTGAAGGTCATGCAGGGGGAATTTACGAGCAGTACTTC. Translation gives CASSEGHAGGIYEQYF.

This clone is labeled as medium-sized. J is TRBJ2-3 and V is TRBV2; D tentatively fits TRBD1 or TRBD2 (5 bases each). Trimming removed 4 bases at V and 5 bases at J, with 25 bases between. Germline loops: CDR1 SNHLY, CDR2 FYNNEI. The CDR3 loop spans 18 amino acids. The CDR3 reads CASSAPGDEVGFGDTQYF. DNA of the CDR3: TGTGCCAGCAGTGCCCCTGGGGACGAAGTAGGGTTTGGAGATACGCAGTATTTT.